The T cell receptor beta chain under discussion was sequenced for a study of T cell repertoires in cytomegalovirus infection. Study context: HLA-C-restricted CMV epitopes, recently identified, and well-studied HLA-B-restricted ones were used by the study. Both CMV infection and a matching HLA type were indicated by public TCR beta signatures. Overall study results and limits: Dominating the ex vivo response were HLA-C-restricted CMV-specific TCR beta clonotypes.

TCRdb re-called the reads through MiXCR, storing one row per CDR3 protein. The repertoire holds under 200,000 distinct CDR3 sequences, about 22% seen once, with about 25% in the top ten. Trimming removed 2 bases from V and 2 bases from J; junction bases left unmatched: 3. The CDR3 extends over 15 amino acids. About this clonotype: What it binds is not known.

The clonotype originates from a human donor in good health (CMV status not recorded). Some clones in this sample may be carry-over from other donors' samples. The J gene is TRBJ1-5, the V gene TRBV12-3 or TRBV12-4, with 7 bases that match TRBD1. This specimen consisted of CD8+ T cells from cultured PBMCs, obtained from culture after CMV antigen stimulation. The CDR3 DNA reads as TGTGCCAGCAGTTTAAGACAGGGACGCAATCAGCCCCAGCATTTT. It encodes CASSLRQGRNQPQHF.